Given below is one T cell receptor beta chain in context. The data are from a study of cytomegalovirus exposure and HLA in healthy donors. Use of 60 Vbeta and 13 Jbeta primers characterized the PCR. Data came from immunoSEQ multiplex PCR; TCRdb stores just in-frame clones and leaves some out. Here the sample spans some 160,000 clones, around 81% being singletons. This clonotype was obtained from a man aged 40-50 years in good health and CMV-seronegative. The sample taken for sequencing was PBMCs.

CDR3 region: CASSQDRVGELFF. In DNA, the CDR3 is TGCGCCAGCAGCCAAGATCGAGTCGGGGAGCTGTTTTTT. The genes are TRBV4-1 and TRBJ2-2; D unresolved. V lost 0 bases and J 7 bases, leaving 6 bases between the germline ends. Germline CDR1 and CDR2: MGHRA and YSYEKL. This CDR3 is built from 13 residues.